This T cell receptor beta chain was recovered during a study of T cells in Graves' hyperthyroidism and ophthalmopathy. This clonotype was observed a handful of times. Trimming pared 3 bases from V and 6 bases from J, leaving 12 bases between. The CDR3 extends over 13 amino acids. CDR1 is LGHDT, CDR2 YNNKEL, per germline (reference sequence). Amplification of TCR beta CDR3 regions was performed using RNA transcripts as template. Initially, a first-round RT-PCR of the TCR CDR3 employed the HTBI primer set. Each CDR3 protein gets one entry after TCRdb re-called the multiplex PCR reads with MiXCR. The table has some 490,000 distinct CDR3 sequences, approximately 23% seen once.

This chain uses TRBV3-1 with TRBJ2-7; D not certain. Sequenced sample: blood. The source is a woman between 65 and 79 years old with Graves' ophthalmopathy. Written as DNA, the CDR3 is TGTGCCAGCAGCCACCTACAGTTAGCCGAGCAGTACTTC. Translation gives CASSHLQLAEQYF.